This T cell receptor beta chain was observed in a study of shared clonotypes between healthy human individuals. Each PCR replicate from the sorted subsets contained 150 to 200 ng DNA, which is roughly 33,000 T cell genomes. Sequenced by immunoSEQ multiplex PCR; TCRdb stores in-frame clones only, minus some. Seen here are some 2 million clones, just under 95% observed once, and the top ten hold approximately 1.2%. The germline V gene encodes CDR1 SNHLY and CDR2 FYNNEI. The CDR3 totals 14 residues. V lost 6 bases, J lost 10 bases, and 21 bases lay in between. Naive CD8 cells comprised CD45RO-negative, CCR7-positively selected cells, excluding terminally differentiated effector memory CD45RA+ cells.

Sequenced: naive CD8+ T cells sorted from blood. The receptor's source is a man between 18 and 29 years old in good health. The chain carries TRBV2 and TRBJ1-1; tentatively, D is TRBD1 (5 bases). The CDR3 DNA follows: TGTGCCAGCAGACTGTTAGGGGAGGGACTGGGAGCTTTCTTT. Amino acids: CASRLLGEGLGAFF.